These T cell receptor beta chains were read from a single sample in a study of regulatory T cells in long-lasting Graves disease. TCRdb passed the multiplex PCR reads through MiXCR, listing each CDR3 protein once. The table includes under 700,000 distinct CDR3 sequences, about 16% detected once. This sample also belongs to another study, concerning T cells in Graves' hyperthyroidism and ophthalmopathy.

The source material was peripheral blood mononuclear cells (PBMCs), sampled at new diagnosis, from a patient treated with antithyroid drugs. Receptors originate from a woman aged 35-60 years with Graves disease. Each CDR3 is given with its conserved first and last residue. Each record gives: clone size, D gene, J gene, V gene, CDR3 protein, CDR3 DNA. A D gene is named only where the DNA matches it firmly. The size entry is marked missing in some rows and otherwise reads once, few, many or a size class.

many NA TRBJ1-3 TRBV24-1 CATSDPRSGNTIYF TGTGCCACCAGTGATCCCCGTTCTGGAAACACCATATATTTT
many NA TRBJ2-5 TRBV5-1 CASRSDLKETQYF TGCGCCAGCAGATCGGATCTAAAAGAGACCCAGTACTTC
NA NA TRBJ1-2 TRBV7-9 CASSLGYVTLDTF TGTGCCAGCAGCTTAGGGTACGTGACCTTGGACACCTTC
NA NA TRBJ1-3 TRBV18 CASSPLLSSGNTIYF TGTGCCAGCTCACCGCTGTTAAGCTCTGGAAACACCATATATTTT
few NA TRBJ1-3 TRBV5-6 CASSFRRSQGNTIYF TGTGCCAGCAGCTTCCGGCGGAGCCAGGGAAACACCATATATTTT
many NA TRBJ1-6 TRBV12-3/TRBV12-4 CASSSMTLGSYNSPLHF TGTGCCAGCAGCTCCATGACACTCGGGTCCTATAATTCACCCCTCCACTTT
many NA TRBJ2-5 TRBV12-3/TRBV12-4 CASSAGGWETQYF TGTGCCAGCAGTGCCGGAGGTTGGGAGACCCAGTACTTC
NA NA TRBJ2-5 TRBV14 CASSPRDSEETQYF TGTGCCAGCAGCCCCCGGGACTCTGAAGAGACCCAGTACTTC
many NA TRBJ1-5 TRBV12-3/TRBV12-4 CASRQTLSNQPQHF TGTGCCAGCAGACAGACACTTAGCAATCAGCCCCAGCATTTT
many NA TRBJ2-5 TRBV3-1 CASSGGAETQYF TGTGCCAGCAGCGGGGGGGCCGAGACCCAGTACTTC
NA NA TRBJ1-5 TRBV6-1 CASSEWGAQHF TGTGCCAGCAGTGAGTGGGGGGCCCAGCATTTT
many NA TRBJ2-1 TRBV6-2/TRBV6-3 CASSSPGRRNEQFF TGTGCCAGCAGTTCCCCGGGCCGCCGGAATGAGCAGTTCTTC
few NA TRBJ1-1 TRBV18 CVSSPSQGTEAFF TGTGTCAGCTCACCATCCCAGGGGACTGAAGCTTTCTTT
many TRBD1 TRBJ2-1 TRBV3-1 CASSHRGTGLNEQFF TGTGCCAGCAGCCACCGAGGGACAGGGTTGAATGAGCAGTTCTTC
NA NA TRBJ2-6 TRBV19 CASVRSGANVLTF TGTGCCAGCGTTCGCTCTGGGGCCAACGTCCTGACTTTC
many TRBD2 TRBJ2-5 TRBV7-2 CASSSVAGGGETQYF TGTGCCAGCAGCTCAGTAGCGGGGGGGGGAGAGACCCAGTACTTC
few TRBD2 TRBJ2-1 TRBV4-1 CASSQLPGGYNEQFF TGCGCCAGCAGCCAACTGCCGGGAGGGTACAATGAGCAGTTCTTC
few TRBD1 TRBJ1-4 TRBV7-9 CASSLGTGGSEKLFF TGTGCCAGCAGCTTAGGAACAGGGGGCAGTGAAAAACTGTTTTTT
many NA TRBJ1-4 TRBV18 CASSPSLIPTNEKLFF TGTGCCAGCTCACCCTCCCTAATACCAACTAATGAAAAACTGTTTTTT
many NA TRBJ2-5 TRBV5-1 CASSSGTKKETQYF TGCGCCAGCAGCTCCGGGACAAAGAAAGAGACCCAGTACTTC
many NA TRBJ1-1 TRBV6-1 CASSNRDRSTEAFF TGTGCCAGCAGTAACAGAGACAGATCCACTGAAGCTTTCTTT
few NA TRBJ1-5 TRBV6-5 CASSYRVPGGSQPQHF TGTGCCAGCAGTTATAGGGTGCCGGGGGGCAGTCAGCCCCAGCATTTT
many NA TRBJ2-7 TRBV28 CASSHPYEQYF TGTGCCAGCAGTCACCCCTACGAGCAGTACTTC
many TRBD2 TRBJ2-1 TRBV3-1 CASSQDWRTSGHNEQFF TGTGCCAGCAGCCAAGATTGGAGGACTAGCGGACACAATGAGCAGTTCTTC
NA TRBD1 TRBJ2-5 TRBV7-9 CASSSRGRGETQYF TGTGCCAGCAGTTCCAGGGGGCGCGGAGAGACCCAGTACTTC
NA NA TRBJ2-7 TRBV4-1 CASSQGLAVPYEQYF TGCGCCAGCAGCCAAGGTTTAGCGGTACCCTACGAGCAGTACTTC
few TRBD1 TRBJ1-1 TRBV19 CASSIPRTGGDYEAFF TGTGCCAGTAGTATCCCGAGGACAGGGGGGGACTATGAAGCTTTCTTT
many NA TRBJ1-1 TRBV11-2 CASSLDPGGLALNTEAFF TGTGCCAGCAGCTTAGATCCCGGGGGGTTAGCGTTGAACACTGAAGCTTTCTTT
NA NA TRBJ2-7 TRBV5-1 CASSPGFEYEQYF TGCGCCAGCAGCCCAGGTTTTGAGTACGAGCAGTACTTC
many TRBD2 TRBJ2-3 TRBV7-3 CASSPWRGGPDTQYF TGTGCCAGCAGCCCCTGGCGGGGGGGCCCAGATACGCAGTATTTT
NA NA TRBJ2-2 TRBV5-1 CASSLNFPSTGELFF TGCGCCAGCAGCTTGAATTTCCCTAGCACCGGGGAGCTGTTTTTT
many NA TRBJ2-7 TRBV7-8 CASSSEYEQYF TGTGCCAGCAGCTCAGAATACGAGCAGTACTTC
few TRBD1 TRBJ1-2 TRBV10-2 CASRLTGGAWGYGYTF TGCGCCAGCAGATTGACAGGGGGCGCGTGGGGCTATGGCTACACCTTC
many NA TRBJ2-3 TRBV5-1 CASSLGAGSDTQYF TGCGCCAGCAGCTTGGGAGCGGGTTCGGATACGCAGTATTTT
NA TRBD2 TRBJ2-7 TRBV2 CASSDRGEGEQYF TGTGCCAGCAGTGACCGGGGGGAAGGGGAGCAGTACTTC
NA NA TRBJ1-2 TRBV6-5 CASSYARISNYGYTF TGTGCCAGCAGTTACGCGCGCATATCGAACTATGGCTACACCTTC
many TRBD1 TRBJ1-1 TRBV2 CASGRDSRVNTEAFF TGTGCCAGCGGACGGGACAGCAGAGTGAACACTGAAGCTTTCTTT
NA NA TRBJ1-1 TRBV15 CATSRAWTRGEVWGTEAFF TGTGCCACCAGCAGAGCTTGGACCCGGGGAGAGGTCTGGGGCACTGAAGCTTTCTTT
NA TRBD1 TRBJ2-3 TRBV5-1 CASSLGRTGGDTQYF TGCGCCAGCAGCTTGGGGCGGACAGGGGGGGATACGCAGTATTTT
few NA TRBJ2-7 TRBV24-1 CATSEDGPYEQYF TGTGCCACCAGTGAGGATGGGCCCTACGAGCAGTACTTC
NA TRBD2 TRBJ2-5 TRBV5-4 CASSRSLAGGETQYF TGTGCCAGCAGCCGAAGCCTAGCGGGGGGTGAGACCCAGTACTTC
many TRBD1 TRBJ2-1 TRBV3-1 CASSQGTGGLNEQFF TGTGCCAGCAGCCAAGGAACAGGGGGCCTCAATGAGCAGTTCTTC
many NA TRBJ1-5 TRBV6-1 CASTDGQYNQPQHF TGTGCCAGCACCGACGGACAGTACAATCAGCCCCAGCATTTT
many TRBD1 TRBJ1-1 TRBV12-3/TRBV12-4 CASRGSDRGPTEAFF TGTGCCAGCAGGGGATCGGACAGGGGGCCCACTGAAGCTTTCTTT
NA NA TRBJ1-3 TRBV29-1 CSVRGGNTIYF TGCAGCGTGAGGGGAGGAAACACCATATATTTT
NA NA TRBJ1-1 TRBV6-1 CASSVNSEAFF TGTGCCAGCAGTGTTAACTCTGAAGCTTTCTTT
many NA TRBJ2-5 TRBV12-3/TRBV12-4 CASSFSEGGETQYF TGTGCCAGCAGTTTCTCCGAAGGGGGAGAGACCCAGTACTTC
many NA TRBJ1-1 TRBV20-1 CSAFLGDTEAFF TGCAGTGCTTTCCTGGGGGACACTGAAGCTTTCTTT
many NA TRBJ1-4 TRBV10-3 CASRQTTNEKLFF TGTGCCTCCCGACAGACAACTAATGAAAAACTGTTTTTT
few TRBD1 TRBJ1-2 TRBV7-9 CASSFGQGYYGYTF TGTGCCAGCAGCTTCGGACAGGGTTACTATGGCTACACCTTC
many TRBD1 TRBJ1-6 TRBV10-3 CAISEAGQGDSPLHF TGTGCCATCAGTGAGGCGGGACAGGGGGATTCACCCCTCCACTTT
few NA TRBJ2-1 TRBV20-1 CSADGAPGNEQFF TGCAGTGCTGACGGGGCCCCAGGGAATGAGCAGTTCTTC
NA TRBD1 TRBJ2-1 TRBV9 CASSVGQGGFNEQFF TGTGCCAGCAGCGTGGGACAGGGGGGATTCAATGAGCAGTTCTTC
many TRBD1 TRBJ1-2 TRBV18 CASSSGQGPNYGYTF TGTGCCAGCTCATCGGGACAGGGTCCTAACTATGGCTACACCTTC
many NA TRBJ1-2 TRBV19 CASRFDRASTNYGYTF TGTGCCAGTAGGTTTGACAGAGCAAGTACTAACTATGGCTACACCTTC
few NA TRBJ2-7 TRBV12-5 CASGLGQSFLVYEQYF TGTGCTAGTGGTTTGGGACAGTCTTTTTTGGTCTACGAGCAGTACTTC
NA NA TRBJ1-1 TRBV7-9 CASSLEQTKAFF TGTGCCAGCAGCTTAGAACAGACTAAAGCTTTCTTT
few TRBD1 TRBJ2-7 TRBV7-9 CASSSTSGTGFSEQYF TGTGCCAGCAGCTCGACATCCGGGACAGGGTTCTCCGAGCAGTACTTC